The clone carrying this T cell receptor (beta chain) was recorded once. The repertoire was sequenced with immunoSEQ multiplex PCR; TCRdb's copy has only in-frame clones and lacks some. The data contain some 200,000 clones, 86% of them seen just once; the ten biggest clones take up 2% to 2.5%. This sample was taken from a study of blood T cell repertoires in COVID-19. V lost 6 bases, J lost 8 bases, and 12 bases stayed unmatched. Per germline, CDR1 MNHEY and CDR2 SVGAGI. The length of the CDR3 is 15 residues. Input material: peripheral blood. This chain uses TRBV6-5 with TRBJ2-1, with 8 bases aligning to TRBD2. This TCR was recovered from a woman aged 45-60 years with acute or convalescent COVID-19. The CDR3 sequence is CASRIDLGTRDEQFF. The CDR3 coding sequence is TGTGCCAGCAGGATAGACCTCGGGACTAGGGATGAGCAGTTCTTC.